This T cell receptor beta chain emerged from a study of blood T cell repertoires in COVID-19. Study in general: COVID-19 samples collected from the United States, Italy and Spain covered acute and convalescent phases.

Germline assignment: CDR1 SNHLY and CDR2 FYNNEI. There are 13 residues in the CDR3. With 6 bases clipped from V and 7 bases from J, the junction kept 6 bases outside the gene matches. Original processing notes: The assay estimated nucleated cells by amplifying reference gene primers. Assay used: immunoSEQ multiplex PCR; TCRdb lists only in-frame clones, some missing. V and J calls and clone size are copied from that table; D and trimming were computed from the DNA. The table lists about 160,000 clones, about nine tenths of them singletons. The sample was peripheral blood. The clonotype comes from a woman between 55 and 75 years old who had recovered from COVID-19. This rearrangement joins TRBV2 to TRBJ1-5; 7 bases match TRBD1. CDR3 in amino acids: CASSDRDRQPQHF. The CDR3 DNA is TGTGCCAGCAGCGACAGGGATCGCCAGCCCCAGCATTTT.